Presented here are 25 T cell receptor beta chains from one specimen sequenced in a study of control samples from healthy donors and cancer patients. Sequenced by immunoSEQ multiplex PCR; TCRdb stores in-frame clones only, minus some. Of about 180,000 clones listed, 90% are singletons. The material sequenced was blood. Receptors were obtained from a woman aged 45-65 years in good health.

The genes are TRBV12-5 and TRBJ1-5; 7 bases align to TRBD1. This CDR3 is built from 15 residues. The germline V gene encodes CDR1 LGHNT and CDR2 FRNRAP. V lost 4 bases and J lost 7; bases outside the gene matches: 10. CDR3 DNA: TGTGCTAGTGGTTCCGACAGGGTCTCGGGGCAGCCCCAGCATTTT. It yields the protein CASGSDRVSGQPQHF.

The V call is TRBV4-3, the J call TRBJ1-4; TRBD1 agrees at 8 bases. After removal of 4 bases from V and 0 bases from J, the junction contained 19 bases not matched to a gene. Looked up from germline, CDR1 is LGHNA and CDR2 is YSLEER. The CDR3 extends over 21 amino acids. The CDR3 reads CASSRTVIGTGGAATNEKLFF. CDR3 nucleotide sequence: TGCGCCAGCAGCCGCACCGTGATCGGGACAGGTGGGGCTGCAACTAATGAAAAACTGTTTTTT.

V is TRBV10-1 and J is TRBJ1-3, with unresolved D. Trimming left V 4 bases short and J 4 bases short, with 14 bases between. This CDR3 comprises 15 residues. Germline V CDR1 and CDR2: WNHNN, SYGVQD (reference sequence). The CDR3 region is CASSGVTITGNTIYF. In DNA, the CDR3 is TGCGCCAGCAGTGGGGTGACCATTACGGGAAACACCATATATTTT.

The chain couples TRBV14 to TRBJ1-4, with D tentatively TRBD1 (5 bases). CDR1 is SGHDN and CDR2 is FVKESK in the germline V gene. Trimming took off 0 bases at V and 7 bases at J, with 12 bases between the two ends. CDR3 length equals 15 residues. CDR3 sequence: CASSQDLGQGEKLFF. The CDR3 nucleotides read TGTGCCAGCAGCCAAGACCTTGGCCAGGGTGAAAAACTGTTTTTT.

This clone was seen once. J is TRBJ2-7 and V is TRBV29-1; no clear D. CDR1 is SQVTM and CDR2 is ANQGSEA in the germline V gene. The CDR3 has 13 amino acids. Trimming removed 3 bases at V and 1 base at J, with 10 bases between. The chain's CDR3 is CSVEGGRSYEQYF. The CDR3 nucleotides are TGCAGCGTTGAGGGCGGCCGTTCCTACGAGCAGTACTTC.

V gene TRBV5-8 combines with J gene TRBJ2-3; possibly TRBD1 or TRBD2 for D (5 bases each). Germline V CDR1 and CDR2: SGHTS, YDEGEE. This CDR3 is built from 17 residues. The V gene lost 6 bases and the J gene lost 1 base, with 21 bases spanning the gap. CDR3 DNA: TGTGCCAGCACCCAGAGGACACTAGTTAGAGGCACAGATACGCAGTATTTT. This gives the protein CASTQRTLVRGTDTQYF.

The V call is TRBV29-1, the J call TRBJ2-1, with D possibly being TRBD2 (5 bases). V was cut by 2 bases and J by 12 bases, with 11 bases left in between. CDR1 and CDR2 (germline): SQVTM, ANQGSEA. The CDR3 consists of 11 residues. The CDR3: CSVERLSRQFF. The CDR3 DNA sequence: TGCAGCGTTGAACGACTATCTCGGCAGTTCTTC.

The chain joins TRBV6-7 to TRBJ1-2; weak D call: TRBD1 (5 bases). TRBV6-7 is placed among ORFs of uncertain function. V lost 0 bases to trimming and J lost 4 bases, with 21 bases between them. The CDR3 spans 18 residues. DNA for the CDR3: TGTGCCAGCAGTTACTCGGATCTTCCGGAGCAGGGCGTCTATGGCTACACCTTC. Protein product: CASSYSDLPEQGVYGYTF.

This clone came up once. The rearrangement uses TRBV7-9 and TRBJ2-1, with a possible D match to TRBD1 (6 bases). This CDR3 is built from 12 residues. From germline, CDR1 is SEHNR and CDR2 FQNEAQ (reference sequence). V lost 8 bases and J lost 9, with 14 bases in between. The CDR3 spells CASSGPTGEQFF. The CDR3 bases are TGTGCCAGCTCTGGACCGACAGGTGAGCAGTTCTTC.

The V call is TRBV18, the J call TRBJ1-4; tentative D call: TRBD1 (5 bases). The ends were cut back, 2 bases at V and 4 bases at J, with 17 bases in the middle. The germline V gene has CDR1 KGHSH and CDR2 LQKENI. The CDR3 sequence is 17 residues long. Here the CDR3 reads CASSPEGDGLLNEKLFF. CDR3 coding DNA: TGTGCCAGCTCACCAGAAGGGGACGGTCTACTTAATGAAAAACTGTTTTTT. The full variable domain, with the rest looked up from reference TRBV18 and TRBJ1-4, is NAGVMQNPRHLVRRRGQEARLRCSPMKGHSHVYWYRQLPEEGLKFMVYLQKENIIDESGMPKERFSAEFPKEGPSILRIQQVVRGDSAAYFCASSPEGDGLLNEKLFFGSGTQLSVL.

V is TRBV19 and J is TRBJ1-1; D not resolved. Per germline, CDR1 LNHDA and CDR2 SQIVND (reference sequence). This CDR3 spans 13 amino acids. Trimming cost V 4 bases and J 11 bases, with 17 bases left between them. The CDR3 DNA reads TGTGCCAGTAGTACCGGAATTGCTACGGCGGCTTTCTTT. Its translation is CASSTGIATAAFF. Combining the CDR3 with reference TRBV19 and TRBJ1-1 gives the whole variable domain DGGITQSPKYLFRKEGQNVTLSCEQNLNHDAMYWYRQDPGQGLRLIYYSQIVNDFQKGDIAEGYSVSREKKESFPLTVTSAQKNPTAFYLCASSTGIATAAFFGQGTRLTVV.

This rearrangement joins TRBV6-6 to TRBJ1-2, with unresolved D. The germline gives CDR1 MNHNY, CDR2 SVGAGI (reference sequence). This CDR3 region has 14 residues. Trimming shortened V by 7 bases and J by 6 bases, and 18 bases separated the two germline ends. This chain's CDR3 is CASTPPDRVDGYTF. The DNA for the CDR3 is TGTGCCAGCACCCCACCGGACCGAGTGGATGGCTACACCTTC.

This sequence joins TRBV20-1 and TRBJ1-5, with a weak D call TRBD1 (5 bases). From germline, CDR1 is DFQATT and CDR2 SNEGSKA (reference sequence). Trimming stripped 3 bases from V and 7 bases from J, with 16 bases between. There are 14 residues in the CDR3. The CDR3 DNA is TGCAGTGCTAGTTCGGGGCGGAGAGGGCAGCCCCAGCATTTT. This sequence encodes CSASSGRRGQPQHF.

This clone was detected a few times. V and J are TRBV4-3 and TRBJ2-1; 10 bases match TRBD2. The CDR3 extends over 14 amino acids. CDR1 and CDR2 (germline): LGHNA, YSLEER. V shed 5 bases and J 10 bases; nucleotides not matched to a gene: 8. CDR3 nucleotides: TGCGCCAGCAGCGTCTCTAGCGGGAGTGACGAGCAGTTCTTC. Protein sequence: CASSVSSGSDEQFF.

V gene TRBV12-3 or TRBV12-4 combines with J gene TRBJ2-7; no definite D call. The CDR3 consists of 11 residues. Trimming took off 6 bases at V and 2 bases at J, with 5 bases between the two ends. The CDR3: CASSHTYEQYF. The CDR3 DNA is TGTGCCAGCAGCCATACCTACGAGCAGTACTTC.

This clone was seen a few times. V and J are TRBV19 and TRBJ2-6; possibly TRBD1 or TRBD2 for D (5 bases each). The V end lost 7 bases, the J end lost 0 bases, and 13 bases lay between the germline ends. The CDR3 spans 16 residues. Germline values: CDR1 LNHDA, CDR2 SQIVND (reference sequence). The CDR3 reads CASIEGLGSGANVLTF. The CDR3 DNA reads TGTGCCAGTATCGAGGGGCTGGGCTCTGGGGCCAACGTCCTGACTTTC.

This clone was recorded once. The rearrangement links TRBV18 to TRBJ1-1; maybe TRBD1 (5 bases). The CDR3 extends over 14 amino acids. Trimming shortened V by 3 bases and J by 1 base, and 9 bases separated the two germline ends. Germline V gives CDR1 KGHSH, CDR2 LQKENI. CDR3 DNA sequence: TGTGCCAGCTCACCCCCGGACAAGAACACTGAAGCTTTCTTT. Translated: CASSPPDKNTEAFF.

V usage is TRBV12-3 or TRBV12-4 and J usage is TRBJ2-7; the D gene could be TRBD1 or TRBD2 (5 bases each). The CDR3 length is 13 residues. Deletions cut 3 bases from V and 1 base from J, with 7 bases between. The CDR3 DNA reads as TGTGCCAGCAGTTTTTGGGGGTCCTACGAGCAGTACTTC. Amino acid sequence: CASSFWGSYEQYF.

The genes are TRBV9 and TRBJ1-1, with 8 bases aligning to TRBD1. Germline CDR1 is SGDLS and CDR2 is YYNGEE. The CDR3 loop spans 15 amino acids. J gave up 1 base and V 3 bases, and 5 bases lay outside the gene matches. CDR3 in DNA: TGTGCCAGCAGCGCCCCCGGGACAGGGAACACTGAAGCTTTCTTT. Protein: CASSAPGTGNTEAFF.

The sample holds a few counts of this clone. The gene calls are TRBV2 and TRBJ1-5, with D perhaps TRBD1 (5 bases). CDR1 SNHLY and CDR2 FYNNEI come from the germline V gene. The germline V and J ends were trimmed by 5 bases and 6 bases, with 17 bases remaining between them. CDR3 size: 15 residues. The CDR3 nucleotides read TGTGCCAGCAGTTCAGAGCAGGGTTTAGCTCAGCCCCAGCATTTT. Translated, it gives CASSSEQGLAQPQHF.

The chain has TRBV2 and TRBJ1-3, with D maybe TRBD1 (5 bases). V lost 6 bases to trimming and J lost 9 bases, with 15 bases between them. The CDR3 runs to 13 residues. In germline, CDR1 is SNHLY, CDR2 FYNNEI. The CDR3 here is CASSGTSELTIYF. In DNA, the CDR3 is TGTGCCAGCAGCGGGACGTCGGAACTCACCATATATTTT.

The CDR3 here is CASSIHRDGNTEAFF. CDR3 nucleotides: TGTGCCAGTAGTATACACAGGGATGGGAACACTGAAGCTTTCTTT. This rearrangement joins TRBV19 to TRBJ1-1; a possible D gene is TRBD1 (6 bases). CDR1 and CDR2 (germline): LNHDA, SQIVND (reference sequence). This CDR3 is 15 amino acids long. V was clipped by 2 bases and J by 1 base, with 11 bases between them.

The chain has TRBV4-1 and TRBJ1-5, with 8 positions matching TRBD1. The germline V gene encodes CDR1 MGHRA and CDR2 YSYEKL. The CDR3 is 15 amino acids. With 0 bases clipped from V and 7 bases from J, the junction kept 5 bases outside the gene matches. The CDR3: CASSQDSGGWQPQHF. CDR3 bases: TGCGCCAGCAGCCAAGATTCAGGGGGCTGGCAGCCCCAGCATTTT.

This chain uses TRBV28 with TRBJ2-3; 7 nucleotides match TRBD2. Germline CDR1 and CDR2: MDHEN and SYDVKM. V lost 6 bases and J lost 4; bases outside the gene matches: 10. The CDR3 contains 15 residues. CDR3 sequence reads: CASRLWREYPDTQYF. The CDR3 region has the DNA TGTGCCAGCAGGCTTTGGCGGGAGTACCCAGATACGCAGTATTTT.

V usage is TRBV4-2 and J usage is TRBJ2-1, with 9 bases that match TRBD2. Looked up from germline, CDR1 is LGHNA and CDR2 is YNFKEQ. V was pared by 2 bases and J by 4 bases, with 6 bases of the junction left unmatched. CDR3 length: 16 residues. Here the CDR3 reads CASSQTLRGGYNEQFF. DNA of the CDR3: TGTGCCAGCAGCCAAACGCTGCGGGGGGGATACAATGAGCAGTTCTTC.